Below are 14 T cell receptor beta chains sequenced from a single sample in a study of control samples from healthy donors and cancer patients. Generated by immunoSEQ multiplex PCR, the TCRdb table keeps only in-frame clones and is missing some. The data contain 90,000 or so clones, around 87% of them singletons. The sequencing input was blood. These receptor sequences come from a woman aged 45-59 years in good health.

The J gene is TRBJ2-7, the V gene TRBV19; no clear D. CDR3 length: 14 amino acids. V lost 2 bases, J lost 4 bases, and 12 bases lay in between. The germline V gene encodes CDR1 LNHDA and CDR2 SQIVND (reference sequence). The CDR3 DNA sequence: TGTGCCAGTAGTATAAGCACGGATCCGTACGAGCAGTACTTC. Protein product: CASSISTDPYEQYF.

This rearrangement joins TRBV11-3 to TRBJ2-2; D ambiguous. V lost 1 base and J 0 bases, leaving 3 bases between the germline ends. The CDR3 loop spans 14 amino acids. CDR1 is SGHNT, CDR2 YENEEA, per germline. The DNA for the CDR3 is TGTGCCAGCAGCTTAGTACCGAACACCGGGGAGCTGTTTTTT. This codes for CASSLVPNTGELFF.

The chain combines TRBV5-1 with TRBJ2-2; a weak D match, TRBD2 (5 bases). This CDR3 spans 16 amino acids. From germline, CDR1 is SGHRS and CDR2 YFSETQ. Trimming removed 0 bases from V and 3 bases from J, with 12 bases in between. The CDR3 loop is CASSLVLEEYTGELFF. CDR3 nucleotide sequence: TGCGCCAGCAGCTTGGTACTGGAGGAGTACACCGGGGAGCTGTTTTTT.

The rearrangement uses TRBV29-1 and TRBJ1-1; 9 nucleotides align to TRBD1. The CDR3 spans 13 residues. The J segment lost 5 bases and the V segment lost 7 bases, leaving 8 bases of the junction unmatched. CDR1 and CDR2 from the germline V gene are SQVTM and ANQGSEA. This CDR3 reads CSAVQGARTEAFF. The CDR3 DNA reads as TGCAGCGCTGTACAGGGGGCACGAACTGAAGCTTTCTTT.

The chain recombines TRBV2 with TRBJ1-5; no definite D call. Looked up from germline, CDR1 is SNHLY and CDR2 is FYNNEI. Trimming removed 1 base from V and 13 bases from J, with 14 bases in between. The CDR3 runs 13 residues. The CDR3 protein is CASSEVVDPPQHF. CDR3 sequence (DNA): TGTGCCAGCAGTGAAGTTGTGGATCCGCCGCAGCATTTT.

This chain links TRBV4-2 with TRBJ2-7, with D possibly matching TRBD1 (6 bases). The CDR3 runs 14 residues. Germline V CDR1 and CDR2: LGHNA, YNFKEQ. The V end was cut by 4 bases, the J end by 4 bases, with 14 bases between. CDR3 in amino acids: CASSPATGRYEQYF. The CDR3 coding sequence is TGTGCCAGCAGCCCAGCTACAGGGCGGTACGAGCAGTACTTC.

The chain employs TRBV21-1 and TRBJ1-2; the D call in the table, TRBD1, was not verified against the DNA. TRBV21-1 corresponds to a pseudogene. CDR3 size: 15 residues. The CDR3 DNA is TGTGCCAGCAGCAAAGAAACCCAGGGCAACTATGGCTACACCTTC. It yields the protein CASSKETQGNYGYTF.

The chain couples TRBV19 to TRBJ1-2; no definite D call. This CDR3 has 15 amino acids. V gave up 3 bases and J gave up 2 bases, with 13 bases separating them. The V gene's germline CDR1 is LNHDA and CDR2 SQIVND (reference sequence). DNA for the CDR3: TGTGCCAGTAGTATTGCAATGGGCAAGAACTATGGCTACACCTTC. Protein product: CASSIAMGKNYGYTF.

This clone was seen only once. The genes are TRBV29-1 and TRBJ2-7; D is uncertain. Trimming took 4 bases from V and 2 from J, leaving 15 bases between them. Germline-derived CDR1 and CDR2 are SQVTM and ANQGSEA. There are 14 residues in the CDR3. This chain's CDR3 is CSVVAALQTYEQYF. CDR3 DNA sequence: TGCAGCGTTGTCGCAGCGCTACAGACCTACGAGCAGTACTTC.

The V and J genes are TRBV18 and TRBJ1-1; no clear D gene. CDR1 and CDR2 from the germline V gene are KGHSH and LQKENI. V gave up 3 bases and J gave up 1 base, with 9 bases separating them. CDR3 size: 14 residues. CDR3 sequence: CASSPLTRNTEAFF. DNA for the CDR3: TGTGCCAGCTCACCCTTGACACGGAACACTGAAGCTTTCTTT. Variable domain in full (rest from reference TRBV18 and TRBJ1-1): NAGVMQNPRHLVRRRGQEARLRCSPMKGHSHVYWYRQLPEEGLKFMVYLQKENIIDESGMPKERFSAEFPKEGPSILRIQQVVRGDSAAYFCASSPLTRNTEAFFGQGTRLTVV.

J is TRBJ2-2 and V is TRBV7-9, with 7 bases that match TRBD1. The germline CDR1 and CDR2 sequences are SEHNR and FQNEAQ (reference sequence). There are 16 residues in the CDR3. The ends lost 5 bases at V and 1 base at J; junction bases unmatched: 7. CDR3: CASSPQDRENTGELFF. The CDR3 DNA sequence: TGTGCCAGCAGCCCACAAGACAGGGAGAACACCGGGGAGCTGTTTTTT. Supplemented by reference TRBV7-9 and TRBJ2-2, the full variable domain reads DTGVSQNPRHKITKRGQNVTFRCDPISEHNRLYWYRQTLGQGPEFLTYFQNEAQLEKSRLLSDRFSAERPKGSFSTLEIQRTEQGDSAMYLCASSPQDRENTGELFFGEGSRLTVL.

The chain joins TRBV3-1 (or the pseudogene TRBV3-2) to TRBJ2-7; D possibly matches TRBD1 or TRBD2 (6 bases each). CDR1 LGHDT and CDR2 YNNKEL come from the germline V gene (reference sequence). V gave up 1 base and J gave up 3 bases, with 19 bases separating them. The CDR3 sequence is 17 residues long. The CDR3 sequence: CASSQGEVFGGSYEQYF. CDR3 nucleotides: TGTGCCAGCAGCCAAGGGGAGGTTTTCGGGGGCAGCTACGAGCAGTACTTC.

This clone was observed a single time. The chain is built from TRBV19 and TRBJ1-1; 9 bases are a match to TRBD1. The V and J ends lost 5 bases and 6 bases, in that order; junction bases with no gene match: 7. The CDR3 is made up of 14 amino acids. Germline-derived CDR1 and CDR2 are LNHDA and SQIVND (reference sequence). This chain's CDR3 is CASSPGTGRAEAFF. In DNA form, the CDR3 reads TGTGCCAGTAGTCCGGGGACAGGGCGGGCTGAAGCTTTCTTT.

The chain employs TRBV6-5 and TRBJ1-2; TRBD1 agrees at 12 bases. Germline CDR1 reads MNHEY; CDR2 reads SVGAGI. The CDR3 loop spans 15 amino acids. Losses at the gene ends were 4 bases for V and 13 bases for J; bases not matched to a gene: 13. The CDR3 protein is CASSFRTGTGGAATF. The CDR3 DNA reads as TGTGCCAGCAGTTTTCGTACCGGGACAGGGGGCGCAGCCACCTTC.